The rows below give T cell receptor beta chains drawn from one sample of a study of blood T cell repertoires in COVID-19. Sequenced by immunoSEQ multiplex PCR; TCRdb stores in-frame clones only, minus some. The sample yields over 250,000 clones, approximately 83% seen once. Sequenced: peripheral blood. All receptors derive from a woman aged 45 to 65 who had recovered from COVID-19. Both conserved end residues are trimmed from each CDR3. Some rows have no size entry. The others give once, few or many, or a class for an expanded clone.

clone_size cdr3_length j_call v_call cdr3_aa
. 13 TRBJ1-4 TRBV7-9 ASSEQAATNEKLF
. 13 TRBJ2-7 TRBV28 ASSLLSFGAYEQY
once 13 TRBJ2-7 TRBV19 ASSIDKGHLNEQY
. 9 TRBJ2-5 TRBV19 ASSLVGSQY
. 13 TRBJ1-1 TRBV19 ASSDPGQGLGEAF
. 12 TRBJ1-1 TRBV2 ASSLDKTDTEAF
. 16 TRBJ2-3 TRBV6-7 ASSYSLAGGPDTDTQY
. 13 TRBJ2-3 TRBV2 ASSAPGGGTDTQY
. 12 TRBJ2-3 TRBV24-1 ATSQGGMGDTQY
few 14 TRBJ2-1 TRBV5-1 ASSPITSGAHNEQF
. 20 TRBJ2-6 TRBV15 ATSRDTRLFGTGSSGANVLT
few 15 TRBJ2-7 TRBV27 ASSFALAGAMGYEQY
. 11 TRBJ1-2 TRBV7-2 ASSHDRGIGYT
. 12 TRBJ1-1 TRBV9 ASSGTAMNTEAF
. 10 TRBJ1-2 TRBV28 ASHNRVNGYT
. 11 TRBJ1-3 TRBV2 ASREGQGDTIY
. 9 TRBJ2-7 TRBV28 ASSLYYEQY
. 13 TRBJ2-3 TRBV2 ASRGLAGPTDTQY
. 14 TRBJ1-6 TRBV7-8 ASSLIRSSYNSPLH
once 13 TRBJ2-3 TRBV6-4 ASSDGGSSTDTQY
. 11 TRBJ1-1 TRBV11-3 ASSFTGNTEAF
once 11 TRBJ2-1 TRBV29-1 SVLPSGDNEQF
few 13 TRBJ1-6 TRBV9 ASSGEGQGDSPLH
. 14 TRBJ2-7 TRBV7-3 ASSLARATYSYEQY
. 12 TRBJ1-6 TRBV18 ASSPEQGYSPLH
few 11 TRBJ2-7 TRBV7-2 ASSSLGGGKQY
. 12 TRBJ2-7 TRBV3-1/TRBV3-2 ASSPPGVPYEQY
. 13 TRBJ2-7 TRBV30 AWRRLGQGTYEQY
. 10 TRBJ2-3 TRBV3-1/TRBV3-2 ASRHSTDTQY
few 13 TRBJ1-5 TRBV19 ASKQVLGSNQPQH
. 14 TRBJ1-2 TRBV10-3 AISESQGEPFDGYT
. 13 TRBJ2-1 TRBV27 ASSISGSSYNEQF
. 12 TRBJ1-1 TRBV21-1 ASRQGKTTNEAF
. 12 TRBJ2-3 TRBV9 ASSAFSQGDTQY
. 14 TRBJ1-2 TRBV7-2 ASSLGPGEIWYGYT
. 13 TRBJ2-7 TRBV4-3 ASSQLRDTNYEQY
. 16 TRBJ1-1 TRBV7-8 ASSPRTAGALMNTEAF
few 16 TRBJ1-3 TRBV21-1 ASSKGTGPPHSGNTIY
. 14 TRBJ2-2 TRBV5-1 ASSLVGSGNTGELF
once 12 TRBJ2-1 TRBV7-8 ASSPRGGDTEQF
. 13 TRBJ1-6 TRBV18 ASSVSGQGDSPLH